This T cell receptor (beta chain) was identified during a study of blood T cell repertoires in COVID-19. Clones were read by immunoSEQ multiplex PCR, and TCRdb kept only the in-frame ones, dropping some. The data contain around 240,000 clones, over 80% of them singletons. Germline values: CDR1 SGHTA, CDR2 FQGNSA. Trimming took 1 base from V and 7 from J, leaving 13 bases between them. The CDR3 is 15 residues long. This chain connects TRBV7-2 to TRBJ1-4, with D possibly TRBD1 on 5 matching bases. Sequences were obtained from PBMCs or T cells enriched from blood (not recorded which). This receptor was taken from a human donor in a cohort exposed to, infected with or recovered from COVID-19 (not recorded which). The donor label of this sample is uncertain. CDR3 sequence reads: CASSLEAGTGEKLFF. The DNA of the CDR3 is TGTGCCAGCAGCTTAGAGGCGGGGACGGGTGAAAAACTGTTTTTT.